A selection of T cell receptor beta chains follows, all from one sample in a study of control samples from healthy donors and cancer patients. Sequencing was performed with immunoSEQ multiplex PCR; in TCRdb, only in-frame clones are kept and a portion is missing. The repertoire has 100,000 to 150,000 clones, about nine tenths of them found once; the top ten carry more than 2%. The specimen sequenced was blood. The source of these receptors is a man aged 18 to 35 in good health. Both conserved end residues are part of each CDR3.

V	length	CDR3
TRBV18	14	CASSPSGPGQPQHF
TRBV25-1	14	CASSGQGSNQPQHF
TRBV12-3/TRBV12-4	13	CASRGGGQTEAFF
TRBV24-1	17	CATSDRPGLVSTDTQYF
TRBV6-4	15	CASSTHSGNTGELFF
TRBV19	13	CASSTQNNQPQHF
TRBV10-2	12	CASKFAGTEAFF
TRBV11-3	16	CASSLVFGTSNEKLFF
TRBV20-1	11	CSARDLEFIYF
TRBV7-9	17	CASSPTGDRGSNYGYTF
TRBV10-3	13	CAISGGQQETQYF
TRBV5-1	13	CASSAQPGQPQHF
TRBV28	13	CASSLGGFETQYF
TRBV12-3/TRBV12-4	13	CASSLESNQPQHF
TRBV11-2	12	CASSAAVDTQYF
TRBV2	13	CASRPTGGETQYF
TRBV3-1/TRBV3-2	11	CASSQPGLQYF
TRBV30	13	CAWNIQENYGYTF
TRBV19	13	CASSQATYNEQFF
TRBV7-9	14	CASSPWGSQETQYF
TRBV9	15	CASSATSGVTDTQYF
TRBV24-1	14	CATRGTGGADTQYF
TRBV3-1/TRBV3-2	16	CASSLHAGPTRHEQYF
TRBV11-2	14	CASSFGGTVTEAFF
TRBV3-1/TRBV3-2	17	CASSQLNTDRPGNTIYF
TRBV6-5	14	CASSYSRSYNEQFF
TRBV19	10	CASLSGEAFF
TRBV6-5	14	CASSPEWNVYEQYF
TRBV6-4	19	CASSEFRDRDLATNEKLFF
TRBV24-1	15	CATSDDRGTQETQYF
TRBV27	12	CATTDRHYEQYF
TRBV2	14	CASSESGQYGGYTF
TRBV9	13	CASRGAQADTQYF
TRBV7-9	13	CASSATNQETQYF
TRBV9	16	CASSVDLAATRGEQFF
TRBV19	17	CASSPPGQGPYNSPLHF
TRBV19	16	CASSIYEQGGNNEQFF
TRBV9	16	CASSSTSGRSTDTQYF
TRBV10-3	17	CAISPGTNTNFQETQYF
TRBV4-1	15	CASSQVSGAKNIQYF